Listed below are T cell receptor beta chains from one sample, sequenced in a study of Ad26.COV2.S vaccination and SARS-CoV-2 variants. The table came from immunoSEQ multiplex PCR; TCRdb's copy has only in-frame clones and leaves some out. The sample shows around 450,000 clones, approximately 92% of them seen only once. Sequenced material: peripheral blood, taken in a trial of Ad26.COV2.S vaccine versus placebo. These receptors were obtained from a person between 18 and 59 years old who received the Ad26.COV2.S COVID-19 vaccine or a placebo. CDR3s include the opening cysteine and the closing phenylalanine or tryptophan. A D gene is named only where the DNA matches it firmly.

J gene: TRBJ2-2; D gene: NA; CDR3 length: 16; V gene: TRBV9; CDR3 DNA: TGTGCCAGCAGCGTAGCTGGGAGGATAAACACCGGGGAGCTGTTTTTT; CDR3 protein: CASSVAGRINTGELFF
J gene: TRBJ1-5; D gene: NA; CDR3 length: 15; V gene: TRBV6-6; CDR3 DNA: TGTGCCAGCAAAAACAATCTGTATAGCAATCAGCCCCAGCATTTT; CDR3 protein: CASKNNLYSNQPQHF
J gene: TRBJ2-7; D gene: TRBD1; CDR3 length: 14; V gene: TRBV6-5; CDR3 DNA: TGTGCCAGCAGTTACTCCGACAGGGGTTACGAGCAGTACTTC; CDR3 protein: CASSYSDRGYEQYF
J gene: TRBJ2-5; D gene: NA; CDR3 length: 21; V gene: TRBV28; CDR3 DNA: TGTGCCAGCAGTTTATTTGGACTCGTTTGGGACTTAGTAATCTCCGAAGAGACCCAGTACTTC; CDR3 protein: CASSLFGLVWDLVISEETQYF
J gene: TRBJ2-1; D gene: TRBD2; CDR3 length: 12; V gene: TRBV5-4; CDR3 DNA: TGTGCCAGCAGCTTGGAGCGGGGTGAGCAGTTCTTC; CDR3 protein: CASSLERGEQFF
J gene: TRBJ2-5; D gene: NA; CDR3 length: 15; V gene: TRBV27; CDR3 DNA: TGTGCCAGCAGCCATAACCGGGACACCCAAGAGACCCAGTACTTC; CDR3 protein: CASSHNRDTQETQYF
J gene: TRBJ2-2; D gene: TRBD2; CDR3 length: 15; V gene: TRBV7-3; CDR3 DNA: TGTGCCAGCAGCCCTAGCGGGGTGAACACCGGGGAGCTGTTTTTT; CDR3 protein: CASSPSGVNTGELFF
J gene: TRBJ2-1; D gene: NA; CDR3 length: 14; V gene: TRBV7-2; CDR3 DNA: TGTGCCAGCAGCTTAGACACTAGGTCCAATGAGCAGTTCTTC; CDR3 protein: CASSLDTRSNEQFF
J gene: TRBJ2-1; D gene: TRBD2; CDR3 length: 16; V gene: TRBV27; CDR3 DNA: TGTGCCAGCAGTCCTTGGACTAGCGGGTGGGGCAATGAGCAGTTCTTC; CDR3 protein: CASSPWTSGWGNEQFF
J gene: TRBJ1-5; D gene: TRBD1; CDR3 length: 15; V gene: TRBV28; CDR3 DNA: TGTGCCAGCAGTTTAGGGGACAGGGTGTACCAGCCCCAGCATTTT; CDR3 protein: CASSLGDRVYQPQHF
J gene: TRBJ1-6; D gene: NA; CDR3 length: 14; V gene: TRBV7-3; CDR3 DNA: TGTGCCAGCAGCTTGAGGCCCGGTAATTCACCCCTCCACTTT; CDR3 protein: CASSLRPGNSPLHF
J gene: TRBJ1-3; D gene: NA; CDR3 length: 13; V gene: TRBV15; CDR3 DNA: TGTGCCACCAGCTGGTCCCGTGGAAACACCATATATTTT; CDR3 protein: CATSWSRGNTIYF
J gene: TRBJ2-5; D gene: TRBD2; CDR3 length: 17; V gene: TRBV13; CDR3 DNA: TGTGCCAGCAGCTTAGCTCGGTCTCGGGAGCGGGAGGCGACCCAGTACTTC; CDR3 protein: CASSLARSREREATQYF
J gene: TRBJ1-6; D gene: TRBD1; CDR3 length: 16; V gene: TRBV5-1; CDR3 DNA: TGCGCCAGCAGCTTGGACGAGGACAGGGTAAATTCACCCCTCCACTTT; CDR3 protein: CASSLDEDRVNSPLHF
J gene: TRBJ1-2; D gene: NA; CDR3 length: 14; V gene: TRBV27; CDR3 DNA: TGTGCCAGCAGTTTATCGACCGAGCGGTATGGCTACACCTTC; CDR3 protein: CASSLSTERYGYTF
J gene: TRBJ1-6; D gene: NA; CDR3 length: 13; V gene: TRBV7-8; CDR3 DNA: TGTGCCAGCAGCTTAGTGGGGAACTCACCCCTCCACTTT; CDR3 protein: CASSLVGNSPLHF
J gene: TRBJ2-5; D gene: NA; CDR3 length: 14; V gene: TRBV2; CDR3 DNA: TGTGCCAGCAGTTCGACATTTTTCCAAGAGACCCAGTACTTC; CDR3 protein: CASSSTFFQETQYF
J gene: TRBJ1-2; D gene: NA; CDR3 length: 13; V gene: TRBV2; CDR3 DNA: TGTGCCACGTCACCTTCCACTAACTATGGCTACACCTTC; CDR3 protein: CATSPSTNYGYTF
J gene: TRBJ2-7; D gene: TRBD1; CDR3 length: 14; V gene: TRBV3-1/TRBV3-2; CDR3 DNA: TGTGCCAGCAGCCAAGGCGGACAGGGGGCCGAGCAGTACTTC; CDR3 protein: CASSQGGQGAEQYF
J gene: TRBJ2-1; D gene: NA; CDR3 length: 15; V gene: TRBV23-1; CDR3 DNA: TGCGCCAGCAGTCAAGGTTGGGTACCCTACAATGAGCAGTTCTTC; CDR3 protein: CASSQGWVPYNEQFF
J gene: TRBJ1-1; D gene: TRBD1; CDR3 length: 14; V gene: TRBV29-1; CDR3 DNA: TGCAGCGTTGAAGATCAGGGGGCGAGGACTGAAGCTTTCTTT; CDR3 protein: CSVEDQGARTEAFF
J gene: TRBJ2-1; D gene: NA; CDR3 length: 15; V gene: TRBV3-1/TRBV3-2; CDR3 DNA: TGTGCCAGCAGCCCTCCTCCAGGTTCCTACAATGAGCAGTTCTTC; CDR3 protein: CASSPPPGSYNEQFF
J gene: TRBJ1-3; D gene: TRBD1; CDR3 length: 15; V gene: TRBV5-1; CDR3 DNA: TGCGCCAGCAGGGGACAGCCCTTCTCTGGAAACACCATATATTTT; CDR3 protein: CASRGQPFSGNTIYF
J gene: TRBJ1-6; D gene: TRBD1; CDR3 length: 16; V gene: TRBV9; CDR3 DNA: TGTGCCAGCAGCGTAGCTTTGGGACAGGGTGCTTCACCCCTCCACTTT; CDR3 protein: CASSVALGQGASPLHF